This TCR beta chain stems from a study of blood T cell repertoires in COVID-19. Study-wide background: Researchers got acute and convalescent COVID-19 samples from the United States, Italy and Spain.

Germline trimming cut 4 bases from V and 5 bases from J; bases unmatched to any gene: 18. The germline V gene encodes CDR1 MNHEY and CDR2 SMNVEV (reference sequence). The CDR3 length is 18 residues. Generated by immunoSEQ multiplex PCR, the TCRdb table keeps only in-frame clones and is missing some. The sample has 60,000 to 70,000 clones, about 90% seen once. The sample consisted of peripheral blood. This rearrangement joins TRBV27 to TRBJ1-2; 8 bases fit TRBD1. The sequence came from a man aged 50 or older with active COVID-19. The CDR3 loop reads CASSSRTLVQGAWYGYTF. The CDR3 DNA sequence: TGTGCCAGCAGTTCAAGAACTCTAGTGCAGGGGGCTTGGTATGGCTACACCTTC.